The clone carrying this TCR beta chain was seen repeatedly, ten times or more. Its cognate antigen is unknown. Axillary draining lymph nodes of breast cancer patients supplied the node samples. The CDR3 has 12 residues. In germline, CDR1 is SGDLS, CDR2 YYNGEE. Trimming shortened V by 0 bases and J by 7 bases, and 7 bases separated the two germline ends. Via MiXCR, TCRdb re-called the multiplex PCR reads, giving one row per CDR3 protein. The repertoire holds about 180,000 distinct CDR3 sequences, with around a third as singletons. This sample is drawn from a study of breast tumors, draining lymph nodes, adjacent tissues. General study points: Compared with lymph nodes, tumors were less diverse; compared with nontumor tissue, more. Compared with basal-like, luminal-like tumors shared significantly more repertoire with nontumor tissue. The lymph node origin of tumor T cells was framed as consistent with a hypothesis, not demonstrated.

Sequenced input: axillary lymph node tissue. The source is a female donor with breast cancer. Some clones in this sample may be carry-over from other donors' samples. The genes are TRBV9 and TRBJ1-2; D is ambiguous. The CDR3 here is CASSVVGSGYTF. In nucleotides, the CDR3 is TGTGCCAGCAGCGTAGTTGGGTCTGGCTACACCTTC.